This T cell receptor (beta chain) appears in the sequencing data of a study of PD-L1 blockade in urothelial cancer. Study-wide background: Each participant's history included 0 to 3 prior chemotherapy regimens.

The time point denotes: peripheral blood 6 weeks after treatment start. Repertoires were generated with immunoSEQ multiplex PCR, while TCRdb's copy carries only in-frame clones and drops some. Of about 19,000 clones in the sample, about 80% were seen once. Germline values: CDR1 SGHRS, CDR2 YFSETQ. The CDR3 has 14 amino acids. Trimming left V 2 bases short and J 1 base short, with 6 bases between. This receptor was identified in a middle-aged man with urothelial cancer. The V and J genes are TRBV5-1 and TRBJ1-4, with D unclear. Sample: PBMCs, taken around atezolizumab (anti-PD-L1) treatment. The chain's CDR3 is CASSFGGTNEKLFF. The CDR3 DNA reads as TGCGCCAGCAGCTTCGGCGGAACTAATGAAAAACTGTTTTTT.